This T cell receptor (beta chain) was profiled in a study of blood T cells in healthy people across ages (dated by TCRdb to about 2015). In the study overall: Template switching captured roughly one uniquely barcoded TCR beta cDNA molecule per two T cells in model experiments. The donors were split into four age groups: young (average around 15 years), middle-aged (39), aged (about 62) and long-lived (approximately 80). To avoid experimental bias, donors of different ages were spread randomly across the sequencing lanes. To track age-related changes in TCR beta repertoire diversity, the study relied on deep sequencing normalized with unique cDNA molecular identifiers. For two donors (one aged 18 to 29 and one aged 80 or older), the study analyzed two additional independent replicas of 1 million unique cDNA reads from the same blood draw.

The library came from 5' RACE. Sequencing instrument: Illumina HiSeq 2500. A second PCR of roughly 7 to 11 cycles was performed with a sample-barcoded 5' primer and a J-beta primer mix. Each TCR beta cDNA molecule received a unique molecular identifier from a template-switch 5' adaptor carrying 12 random nucleotides. Each sample yielded at least 3 million CDR3-containing paired-end reads. First-strand cDNA synthesis was performed from all RNA using the Mint cDNA synthesis kit, with priming by a TRBC-specific oligonucleotide. All cDNA was treated with uracil-DNA glycosylase and then went through a first 18-cycle PCR with the universal primers M1SS and BC2_uni_R. The source study handled its data this way. For normalization, 1 million high-quality reads were randomly selected from each sample, with every read carrying a distinct molecular identifier. Reads sharing molecular identifiers were discarded rather than binned into consensus sequences. MiTCR, with a Q25 quality threshold and the strictest error-elimination algorithm, was used for CDR3 identification, clonotype clustering and error correction. Lower-bound total TCR beta diversity was estimated with a nonparametric unseen species model using Euler transformation. Using fastp at Q25 and MiXCR, TCRdb reprocessed the public reads and kept productive beta chains. Merged by CDR3 protein, the rows form single entries marked with the most common genes and DNA. Here the V and J calls rest on TCRdb's processing, not on the authors' analysis. Across this sample there are about 1,400,000 distinct CDR3 sequences, with 35% to 45% seen only once. 7.9% of the sample goes to the ten largest clones.

The CDR1 and CDR2 encoded by the germline V gene are SGDLS and YYNGEE. The CDR3 numbers 13 residues from cysteine through phenylalanine. Just CDR3 DNA is preserved here, 39 bases in frame from base 1. V and J lose 2 bases and 8 bases, and a span of 11 bases separates them. The roughly 37 donors, aged 6 to 90 years, were systemically healthy Caucasian individuals from Russia. Approximately 9.7 milliliters of peripheral blood were drawn from each donor into EDTA-treated Vacutainer tubes. Ficoll-Paque density-gradient centrifugation was used to isolate PBMCs, with at least 7 million per sample. Trizol reagent was used to extract total RNA from the PBMCs, yielding at least 5.5 micrograms per sample. For every donor, an aliquot of PBMCs went through flow cytometry to measure the percentages of naive CD45RAhigh/CD27high T cells. This clonotype was seen a handful of times. The antigen it binds to is not known. Base quality data are lacking; no much larger clone is found one base away.

Points the paper makes about the study in general: Compared with the aged group, the long-lived group had more naive CD4+ T cells, fewer expanded clones and increased TCR diversity, a pattern suggesting age selection. Estimates of total diversity based on one million sequenced T cells were regarded as lower bounds and as underestimates. Conclusive comparison of naive and antigen-experienced compartments was prevented by the profiling of bulk unsorted PBMCs. Donor CMV infection status was unknown, potentially confounding age-related changes in expanded clonotypes. As age increased, observed TCR beta diversity per million T cells dropped in a roughly linear way, and a significant reduction was already evident by age 40. Observed TCR beta diversity correlated strongly with the percentage of naive T cells measured by flow cytometry.

The source of this sequence is a woman aged 18-30 years in good health. The sample was blood. This chain joins TRBV9 to TRBJ2-1; D gene: possibly TRBD2, on 6 matching bases. CDR3 loop: CASSVSVADEQFF. The nucleotide sequence reads TGTGCCAGCAGCGTCTCGGTAGCGGATGAGCAGTTCTTC.